Below are 24 T cell receptor beta chains sequenced from a single sample in a study of shared clonotypes between healthy human individuals. Sequencing was performed with immunoSEQ multiplex PCR; in TCRdb, only in-frame clones are kept and a portion is missing. The sample includes 450,000 to 600,000 clones, approximately 79% of them seen just once. Sequencing was done on a sample of PBMCs. The receptors originated from a woman aged 40-49 years in good health. Some clones in this sample may be carry-over from other donors' samples.

Turning to this clone: Other DNA variants within this sample encode the same CDR3. J is TRBJ2-3 and V is TRBV18; 11 bases fit TRBD2. Per germline, CDR1 KGHSH and CDR2 LQKENI. V was pared by 6 bases and J by 0 bases, with 2 bases of the junction left unmatched. CDR3 length: 15 amino acids. The CDR3 bases are TGTGCCAGCTCCGGGACTAGCGGTAGCACAGATACGCAGTATTTT. It translates to CASSGTSGSTDTQYF. Filled out from reference TRBV18 and TRBJ2-3, the complete variable domain reads NAGVMQNPRHLVRRRGQEARLRCSPMKGHSHVYWYRQLPEEGLKFMVYLQKENIIDESGMPKERFSAEFPKEGPSILRIQQVVRGDSAAYFCASSGTSGSTDTQYFGPGTRLTVL.

V is TRBV14 and J is TRBJ2-7; 7 positions agree with TRBD2. There are 16 residues in the CDR3. Trimming cost V 2 bases and J 0 bases; bases outside gene matches: 7. Looked up from germline, CDR1 is SGHDN and CDR2 is FVKESK. CDR3 sequence reads: CASSQKAGRSSYEQYF. Written as DNA, the CDR3 is TGTGCCAGCAGCCAAAAGGCCGGGAGGAGCTCCTACGAGCAGTACTTC. Full variable domain (outside the CDR3, taken from reference TRBV14 and TRBJ2-7): EAGVTQFPSHSVIEKGQTVTLRCDPISGHDNLYWYRRVMGKEIKFLLHFVKESKQDESGMPNNRFLAERTGGTYSTLKVQPAELEDSGVYFCASSQKAGRSSYEQYFGPGTRLTVT.

This chain links TRBV28 with TRBJ2-7; 11 bases are a match to TRBD2. Germline V gives CDR1 MDHEN, CDR2 SYDVKM. V was pared by 6 bases and J by 2 bases, with 9 bases of the junction left unmatched. CDR3 length: 16 amino acids. As DNA, the CDR3 is TGTGCCAGCAGCCCAACGGGTAGCGGGAGGGCCTACGAGCAGTACTTC. Protein: CASSPTGSGRAYEQYF. The complete variable domain, with remaining parts taken from reference TRBV28 and TRBJ2-7, reads DVKVTQSSRYLVKRTGEKVFLECVQDMDHENMFWYRQDPGLGLRLIYFSYDVKMKEKGDIPEGYSVSREKKERFSLILESASTNQTSMYLCASSPTGSGRAYEQYFGPGTRLTVT.

This chain links TRBV18 with TRBJ1-5; maybe TRBD1 (6 bases). This CDR3 spans 13 amino acids. V was pared by 4 bases and J by 5 bases, with 9 bases between. Germline values: CDR1 KGHSH, CDR2 LQKENI. For the CDR3, the DNA is TGTGCCAGCTCACTACAGGGAGATCAGCCCCAGCATTTT. Residues: CASSLQGDQPQHF.

The V and J genes are TRBV27 and TRBJ2-5; D might be TRBD2 (6 bases). In germline, CDR1 is MNHEY, CDR2 SMNVEV (reference sequence). Trimming removed 5 bases from V and 5 bases from J, with 15 bases in between. CDR3 length equals 14 residues. The CDR3 sequence: CASSPRLDRETQYF. CDR3 nucleotide sequence: TGTGCCAGCAGTCCAAGACTAGATAGGGAGACCCAGTACTTC.

The chain recombines TRBV6-1 with TRBJ2-7, with 7 bases fitting TRBD1. This CDR3 contains 14 residues. Trimming took 2 bases from V and 13 from J; bases not matched to a gene: 14. CDR1 and CDR2 from the germline V gene are MNHNS and SASEGT. The CDR3 bases are TGTGCCAGCAGTGAATTCATTTTAGGGACAGTGGGTTACTTC. The encoded protein is CASSEFILGTVGYF.

This clone was counted between two and nine times. This chain connects TRBV20-1 to TRBJ1-2; D is ambiguous. V shed 1 base and J shed 7 bases, with 7 bases lying between them. This CDR3 has 11 amino acids. Germline values: CDR1 DFQATT, CDR2 SNEGSKA (reference sequence). CDR3 residues: CSARVGFGYTF. The CDR3 nucleotides are TGCAGTGCTAGAGTCGGGTTTGGCTACACCTTC.

The chain carries TRBV27 and TRBJ2-7; possibly TRBD1 for D (7 bases). Germline CDR1 reads MNHEY; CDR2 reads SMNVEV (reference sequence). This CDR3 has 15 amino acids. The ends were cut back, 4 bases at V and 2 bases at J, with 15 bases in the middle. The DNA for the CDR3 is TGTGCCAGCAGTTATAGACAGGGAGGCCCCTACGAGCAGTACTTC. This encodes CASSYRQGGPYEQYF.

The rearrangement uses TRBV9 and TRBJ2-4, with D hard to call. CDR3 length equals 14 residues. From germline, CDR1 is SGDLS and CDR2 YYNGEE. The V end was cut by 3 bases, the J end by 0 bases, with 7 bases between. The CDR3 is CASSGRSAKNIQYF. Written as DNA, the CDR3 is TGTGCCAGCAGCGGTCGTTCAGCCAAAAACATTCAGTACTTC.

The chain has TRBV18 and TRBJ2-5; D possibly corresponds to TRBD2 (5 bases). Trimming pared 4 bases from V and 5 bases from J, leaving 17 bases between. Germline V gene lookup returns CDR1 KGHSH and CDR2 LQKENI. The CDR3 runs 15 residues. In nucleotides, the CDR3 is TGTGCCAGCTCACAGGACGGCGGGCTGGTGGAGACCCAGTACTTC. Translated: CASSQDGGLVETQYF.

The sample holds one count of this clone. The J gene is TRBJ2-1, the V gene TRBV7-2, with a weak D call TRBD1 (6 bases). V lost 10 bases to trimming and J lost 0 bases, with 19 bases between them. The CDR3 has 16 amino acids. CDR1 and CDR2 from the germline V gene are SGHTA and FQGNSA. The CDR3 sequence is CATTKGGVASYNEQFF. The CDR3 nucleotides read TGTGCCACGACGAAAGGGGGAGTCGCCTCCTACAATGAGCAGTTCTTC.

CDR3: CSVVSLGSHEQFF. CDR3 bases: TGCAGCGTTGTGAGTTTGGGGTCCCATGAGCAGTTCTTC. The chain has TRBV29-1 and TRBJ2-1; D not certain. The V end was cut by 4 bases, the J end by 8 bases, with 15 bases between. The germline V gene encodes CDR1 SQVTM and CDR2 ANQGSEA. CDR3 length equals 13 residues.

J is TRBJ2-1 and V is TRBV28; 7 bases line up with TRBD1. The CDR3 is made up of 15 amino acids. V shed 6 bases and J 0 bases; nucleotides not matched to a gene: 5. Per germline, CDR1 MDHEN and CDR2 SYDVKM. DNA for the CDR3: TGTGCCAGCAGCCGTGGACAGGACTCCTACAATGAGCAGTTCTTC. This translates into CASSRGQDSYNEQFF.

V is TRBV5-4 and J is TRBJ1-4, with a possible D match to TRBD1 (6 bases). V was pared by 4 bases and J by 7 bases, with 14 bases between. The CDR3 length is 14 residues. CDR1 SGHNT and CDR2 YYREEE come from the germline V gene (reference sequence). CDR3 in DNA: TGTGCCAGCAGCCGAGGCGGGGGCACTGAAAAACTGTTTTTT. It translates to CASSRGGGTEKLFF. The whole variable domain, remainder taken from reference TRBV5-4 and TRBJ1-4, is ETGVTQSPTHLIKTRGQQVTLRCSSQSGHNTVSWYQQALGQGPQFIFQYYREEENGRGNFPPRFSGLQFPNYSSELNVNALELDDSALYLCASSRGGGTEKLFFGSGTQLSVL.

V and J are TRBV28 and TRBJ2-2; unclear D gene. With 5 bases removed from V and 1 base from J, the gap between germline ends came to 11 bases. CDR1 is MDHEN, CDR2 SYDVKM, per germline. The CDR3 has 15 amino acids. In DNA form, the CDR3 reads TGTGCCAGCAGTACGATCAGCGTGAACACCGGGGAGCTGTTTTTT. This gives the protein CASSTISVNTGELFF.

The V gene is TRBV14, the J gene TRBJ2-1; possible D gene TRBD1, 7 bases. Looked up from germline, CDR1 is SGHDN and CDR2 is FVKESK. This CDR3 spans 17 amino acids. The V end was cut by 1 base, the J end by 0 bases, with 13 bases between. In DNA, the CDR3 is TGTGCCAGCAGCCAAGGGCGGGACAGTTACTCCTACAATGAGCAGTTCTTC. Encoded protein: CASSQGRDSYSYNEQFF.

The chain combines TRBV13 with TRBJ2-2, with 8 positions matching TRBD2. This CDR3 is built from 16 residues. V was clipped by 0 bases and J by 5 bases; unmatched bases: 5. Germline CDR1 and CDR2: PRHDT and FYEKMQ (reference sequence). The CDR3 is CASSLGLGGRTGELFF. CDR3 coding DNA: TGTGCCAGCAGCTTAGGCCTTGGCGGGAGGACCGGGGAGCTGTTTTTT.

This clone has just one count. The rearrangement uses TRBV7-2 and TRBJ2-1, with 12 bases that match TRBD2. V shed 2 bases and J 7 bases; nucleotides not matched to a gene: 6. Germline loops: CDR1 SGHTA, CDR2 FQGNSA. This CDR3 region has 16 residues. CDR3 amino acids: CASSLKTSGGWNEQFF. The DNA for the CDR3 is TGTGCCAGCAGCTTAAAGACTAGCGGGGGATGGAATGAGCAGTTCTTC.

The CDR3 protein is CASSIEGGSPGNTIYF. Here the CDR3 DNA reads TGCGCCAGCAGCATAGAGGGGGGCTCCCCTGGAAACACCATATATTTT. The chain couples TRBV5-1 to TRBJ1-3; D may be TRBD1 (6 bases). V lost 4 bases to trimming and J lost 2 bases, with 16 bases between them. CDR3 length: 16 residues. Germline loops: CDR1 SGHRS, CDR2 YFSETQ.

The chain is built from TRBV14 and TRBJ2-3, with 9 nucleotides matching TRBD2. CDR1 and CDR2 (germline): SGHDN, FVKESK. The CDR3 length is 17 residues. Trimming cost V 1 base and J 3 bases; bases outside gene matches: 8. CDR3: CASSQVGLAGLTDTQYF. In DNA form, the CDR3 reads TGTGCCAGCAGCCAAGTTGGCCTAGCGGGACTTACAGATACGCAGTATTTT.

V gene TRBV7-9 combines with J gene TRBJ2-5, with D perhaps TRBD1 (6 bases). The CDR3 length is 18 residues. V lost 3 bases, J lost 1 base, and 21 bases lay in between. Germline-derived CDR1 and CDR2 are SEHNR and FQNEAQ (reference sequence). The CDR3 bases are TGTGCCAGCAGCTTGGGCGTGGTATTCGGACAGACCCAAGAGACCCAGTACTTC. This sequence encodes CASSLGVVFGQTQETQYF.

The genes are TRBV7-3 and TRBJ2-3; 9 bases line up with TRBD2. CDR1 and CDR2 (germline): SGHTA, FQGTGA. V shed 5 bases, J shed 12 bases, and the junction held 6 bases outside the gene matches. The CDR3 is 12 amino acids. CDR3 amino acids: CASSPQREVQYF. CDR3 DNA: TGTGCCAGCAGCCCTCAGCGGGAGGTACAGTATTTT.

This chain connects TRBV11-2 to TRBJ2-5; a weak D match, TRBD1 (5 bases). Germline CDR1 reads SGHAT; CDR2 reads FQNNGV. Trimming took off 8 bases at V and 2 bases at J, with 12 bases between the two ends. This CDR3 contains 13 residues. CDR3 DNA sequence: TGTGCCAGCGCGTCAGGGAATCAAGAGACCCAGTACTTC. Translating it yields CASASGNQETQYF.

The chain couples TRBV11-3 to TRBJ2-1; 16 bases match TRBD2. The V segment lost 1 base and the J segment 4 bases; nucleotides outside the gene matches: 7. The germline V gene has CDR1 SGHNT and CDR2 YENEEA. This CDR3 spans 19 amino acids. This chain's CDR3 is CASSLGGLAGGRIYNEQFF. The CDR3 region has the DNA TGTGCCAGCAGCTTAGGGGGACTAGCGGGAGGGAGAATTTACAATGAGCAGTTCTTC.